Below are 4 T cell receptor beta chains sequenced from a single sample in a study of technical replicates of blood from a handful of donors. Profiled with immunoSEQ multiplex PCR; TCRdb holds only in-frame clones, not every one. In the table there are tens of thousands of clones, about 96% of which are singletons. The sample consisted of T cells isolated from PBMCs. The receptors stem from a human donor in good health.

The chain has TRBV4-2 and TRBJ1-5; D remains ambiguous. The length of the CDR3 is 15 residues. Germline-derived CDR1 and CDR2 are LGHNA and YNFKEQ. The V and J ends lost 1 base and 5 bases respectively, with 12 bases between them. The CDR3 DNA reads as TGTGCCAGCAGCCAAGTCTGGCAGGCCTATCAGCCCCAGCATTTT. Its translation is CASSQVWQAYQPQHF.

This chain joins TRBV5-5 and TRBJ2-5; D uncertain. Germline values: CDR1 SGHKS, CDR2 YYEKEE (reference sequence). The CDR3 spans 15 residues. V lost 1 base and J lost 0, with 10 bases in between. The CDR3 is CASSLFAANQETQYF. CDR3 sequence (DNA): TGTGCCAGCAGCTTGTTTGCGGCCAACCAAGAGACCCAGTACTTC.

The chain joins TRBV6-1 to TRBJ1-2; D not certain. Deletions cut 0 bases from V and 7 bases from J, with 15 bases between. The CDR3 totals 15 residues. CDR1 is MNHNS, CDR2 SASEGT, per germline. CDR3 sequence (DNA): TGTGCCAGCAGTGAAGCGGCTGCGAGGTTAACTGGCTACACCTTC. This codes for CASSEAAARLTGYTF.

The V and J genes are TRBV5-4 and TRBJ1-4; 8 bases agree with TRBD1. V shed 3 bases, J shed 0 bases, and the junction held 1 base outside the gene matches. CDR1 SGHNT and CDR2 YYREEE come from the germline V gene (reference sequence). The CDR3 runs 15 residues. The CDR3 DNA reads TGTGCCAGCAGCTCGACAGGGGCAACTAATGAAAAACTGTTTTTT. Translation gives CASSSTGATNEKLFF. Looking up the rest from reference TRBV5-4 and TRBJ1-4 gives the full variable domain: ETGVTQSPTHLIKTRGQQVTLRCSSQSGHNTVSWYQQALGQGPQFIFQYYREEENGRGNFPPRFSGLQFPNYSSELNVNALELDDSALYLCASSSTGATNEKLFFGSGTQLSVL.